This TCR beta chain derives from a study of blood T cell repertoires in COVID-19. Study as a whole: COVID-19 samples from acute and convalescent phases originated in the United States, Italy and Spain. PBMCs, B-cell-depleted T cells, or T cells provided the cDNA or gDNA that made up the material.

CDR3 length equals 15 residues. V lost 1 base, J lost 8 bases, and 15 bases lay in between. As originally analysed: Estimated nucleated cell counts came from reference gene primer amplification. Some clones are missing from TCRdb's copy, which holds only in-frame ones; the method was immunoSEQ multiplex PCR. Clone size and V and J calls were adopted from that table, with D and trimming inferred from the DNA. The profile shows 300,000 to 400,000 clones, about nine tenths of them singletons. This clone was recorded only once. Seattle cases were enrolled at active infection and followed longitudinally. The sample taken for sequencing was peripheral blood. The TCR was taken from a woman in her forties or fifties with COVID-19, enrolled during active disease. This chain joins TRBV23-1 and TRBJ1-5; D uncertain. TRBV23-1 is an ORF, with its function uncertain. The CDR3 here is CASSQLPPPGKPQHF. Written as DNA, the CDR3 is TGCGCCAGCAGTCAATTACCTCCCCCCGGGAAGCCCCAGCATTTT.